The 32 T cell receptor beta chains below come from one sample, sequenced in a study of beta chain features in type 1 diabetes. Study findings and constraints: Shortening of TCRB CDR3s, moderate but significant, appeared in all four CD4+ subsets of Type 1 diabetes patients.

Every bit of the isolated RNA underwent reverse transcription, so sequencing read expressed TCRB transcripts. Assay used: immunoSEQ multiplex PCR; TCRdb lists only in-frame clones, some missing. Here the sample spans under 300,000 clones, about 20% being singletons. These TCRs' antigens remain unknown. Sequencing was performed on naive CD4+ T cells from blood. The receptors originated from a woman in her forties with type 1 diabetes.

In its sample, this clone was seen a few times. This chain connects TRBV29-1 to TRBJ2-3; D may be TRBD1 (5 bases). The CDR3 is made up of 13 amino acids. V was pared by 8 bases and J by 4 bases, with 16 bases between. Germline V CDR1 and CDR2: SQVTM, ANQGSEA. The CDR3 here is CSTDVTVADTQYF. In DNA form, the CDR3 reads TGCAGCACCGACGTGACAGTGGCAGATACGCAGTATTTT.

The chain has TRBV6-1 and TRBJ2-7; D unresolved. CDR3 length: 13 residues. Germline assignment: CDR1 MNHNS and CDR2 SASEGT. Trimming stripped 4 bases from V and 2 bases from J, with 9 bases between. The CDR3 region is CASSARGAYEQYF. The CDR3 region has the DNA TGTGCCAGCAGTGCCCGCGGCGCCTACGAGCAGTACTTC.

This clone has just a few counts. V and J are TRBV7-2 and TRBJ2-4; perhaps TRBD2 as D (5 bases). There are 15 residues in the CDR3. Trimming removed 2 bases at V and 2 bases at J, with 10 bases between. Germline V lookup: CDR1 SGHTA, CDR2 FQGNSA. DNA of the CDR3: TGTGCCAGCAGCTTAACTCCGGGGACCAAAAACATTCAGTACTTC. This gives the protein CASSLTPGTKNIQYF.

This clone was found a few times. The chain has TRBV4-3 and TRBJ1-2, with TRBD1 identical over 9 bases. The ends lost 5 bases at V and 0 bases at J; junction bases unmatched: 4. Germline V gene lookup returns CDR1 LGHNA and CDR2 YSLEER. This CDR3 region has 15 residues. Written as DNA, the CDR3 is TGCGCCAGCAGCGCAAGGGACAGGGCTAACTATGGCTACACCTTC. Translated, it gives CASSARDRANYGYTF.

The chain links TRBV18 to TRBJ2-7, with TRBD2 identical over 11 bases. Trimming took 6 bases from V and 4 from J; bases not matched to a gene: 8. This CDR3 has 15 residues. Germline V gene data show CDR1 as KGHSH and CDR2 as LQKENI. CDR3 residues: CASSQGTSGIYEQYF. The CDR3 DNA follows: TGTGCCAGCTCTCAGGGGACTAGCGGTATATACGAGCAGTACTTC.

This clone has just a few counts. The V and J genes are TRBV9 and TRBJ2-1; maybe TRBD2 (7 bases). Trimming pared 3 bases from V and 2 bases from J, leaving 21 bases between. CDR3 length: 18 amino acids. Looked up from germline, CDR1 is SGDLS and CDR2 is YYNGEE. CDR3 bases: TGTGCCAGCAGCGCAAAAATGTTGGGAGGGGGGCCCTACAATGAGCAGTTCTTC. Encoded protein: CASSAKMLGGGPYNEQFF. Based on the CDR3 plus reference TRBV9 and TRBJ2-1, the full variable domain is DSGVTQTPKHLITATGQRVTLRCSPRSGDLSVYWYQQSLDQGLQFLIQYYNGEERAKGNILERFSAQQFPDLHSELNLSSLELGDSALYFCASSAKMLGGGPYNEQFFGPGTRLTVL.

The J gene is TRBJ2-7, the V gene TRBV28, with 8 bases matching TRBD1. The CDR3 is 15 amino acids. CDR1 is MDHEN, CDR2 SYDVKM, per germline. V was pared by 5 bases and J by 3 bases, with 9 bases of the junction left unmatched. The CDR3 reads CASSLPGTGDYEQYF. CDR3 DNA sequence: TGTGCCAGCAGTCTGCCCGGGACAGGAGACTACGAGCAGTACTTC.

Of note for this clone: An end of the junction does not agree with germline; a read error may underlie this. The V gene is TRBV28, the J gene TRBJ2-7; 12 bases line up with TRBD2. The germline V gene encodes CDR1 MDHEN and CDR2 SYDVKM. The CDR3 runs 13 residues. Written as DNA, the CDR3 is TGTGCCAGCAGTTTATCGACTAGCGGGGGTGTGCACTTC. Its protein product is CASSLSTSGGVHF.

The DNA of the CDR3 is TGTGCCAGCAGTTCCCCGACAGGGTCCTACGAGCAGTACTTC. It encodes CASSSPTGSYEQYF. The chain combines TRBV6-5 with TRBJ2-7; 7 nucleotides line up with TRBD1. V dropped 4 bases and J dropped 1; count of bases not matched to a gene: 4. CDR1 is MNHEY, CDR2 SVGAGI, per germline. CDR3 size: 14 residues.

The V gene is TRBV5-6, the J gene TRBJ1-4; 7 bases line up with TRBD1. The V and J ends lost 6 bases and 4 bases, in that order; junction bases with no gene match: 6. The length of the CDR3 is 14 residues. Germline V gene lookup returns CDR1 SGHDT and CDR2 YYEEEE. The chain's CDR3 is CASIQQGSNEKLFF. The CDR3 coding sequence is TGTGCCAGCATCCAACAGGGGAGTAATGAAAAACTGTTTTTT.

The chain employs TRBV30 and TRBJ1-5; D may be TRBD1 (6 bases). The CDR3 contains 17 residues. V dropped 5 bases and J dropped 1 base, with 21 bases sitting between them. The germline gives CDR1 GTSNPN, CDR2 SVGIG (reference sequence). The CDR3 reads CAWGKKQGSLSNQPQHF. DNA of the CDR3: TGTGCCTGGGGAAAAAAACAGGGTAGTCTAAGCAATCAGCCCCAGCATTTT.

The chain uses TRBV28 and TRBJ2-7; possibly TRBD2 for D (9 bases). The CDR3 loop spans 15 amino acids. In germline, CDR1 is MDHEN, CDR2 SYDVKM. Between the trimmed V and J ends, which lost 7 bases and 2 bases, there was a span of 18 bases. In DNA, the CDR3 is TGTGCCAGCACCCAGGGGGCTAGCGGGACCTACGAGCAGTACTTC. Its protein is CASTQGASGTYEQYF.

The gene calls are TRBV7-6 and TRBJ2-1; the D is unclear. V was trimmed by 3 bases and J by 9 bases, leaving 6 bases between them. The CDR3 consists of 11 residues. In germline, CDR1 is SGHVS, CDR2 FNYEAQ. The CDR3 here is CASSFSGEQFF. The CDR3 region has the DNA TGTGCCAGCAGCTTTAGTGGTGAGCAGTTCTTC.

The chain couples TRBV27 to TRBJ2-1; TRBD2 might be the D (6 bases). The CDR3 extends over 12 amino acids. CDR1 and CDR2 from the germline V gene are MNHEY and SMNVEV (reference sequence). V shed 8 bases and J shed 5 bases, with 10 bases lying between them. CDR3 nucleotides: TGTGCCAGCCGCTGGGGGGACAATGAGCAGTTCTTC. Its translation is CASRWGDNEQFF.

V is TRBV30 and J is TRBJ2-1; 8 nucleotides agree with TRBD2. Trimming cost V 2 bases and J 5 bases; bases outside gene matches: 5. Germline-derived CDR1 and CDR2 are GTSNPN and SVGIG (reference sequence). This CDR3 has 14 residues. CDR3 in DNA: TGTGCCTGGAGTTCTGGGACTAGAAACAATGAGCAGTTCTTC. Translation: CAWSSGTRNNEQFF.

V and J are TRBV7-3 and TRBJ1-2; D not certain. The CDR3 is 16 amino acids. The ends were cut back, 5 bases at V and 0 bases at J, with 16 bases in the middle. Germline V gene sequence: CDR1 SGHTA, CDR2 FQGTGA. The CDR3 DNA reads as TGTGCCAGCAGCCCGTACCTCCTTACAGCTAACTATGGCTACACCTTC. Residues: CASSPYLLTANYGYTF.

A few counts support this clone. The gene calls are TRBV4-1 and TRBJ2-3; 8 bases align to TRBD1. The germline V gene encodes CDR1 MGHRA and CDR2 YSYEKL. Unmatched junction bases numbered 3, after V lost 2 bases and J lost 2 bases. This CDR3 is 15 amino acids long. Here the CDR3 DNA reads TGCGCCAGCAGCCAATCAGGGGGCATCACAGATACGCAGTATTTT. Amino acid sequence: CASSQSGGITDTQYF.

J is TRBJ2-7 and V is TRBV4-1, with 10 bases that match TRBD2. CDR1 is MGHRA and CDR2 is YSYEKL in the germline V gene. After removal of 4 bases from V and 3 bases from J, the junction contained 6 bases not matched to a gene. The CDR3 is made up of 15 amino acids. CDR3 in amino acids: CASSLRASGGYEQYF. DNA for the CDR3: TGCGCCAGCAGCCTTCGGGCTAGCGGGGGCTACGAGCAGTACTTC.

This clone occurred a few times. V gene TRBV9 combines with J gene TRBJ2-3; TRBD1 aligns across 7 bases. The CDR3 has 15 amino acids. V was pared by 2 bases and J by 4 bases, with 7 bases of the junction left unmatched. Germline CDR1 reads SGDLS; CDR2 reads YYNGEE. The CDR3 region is CASSVGDRAADTQYF. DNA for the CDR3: TGTGCCAGCAGCGTGGGAGACAGGGCGGCAGATACGCAGTATTTT.

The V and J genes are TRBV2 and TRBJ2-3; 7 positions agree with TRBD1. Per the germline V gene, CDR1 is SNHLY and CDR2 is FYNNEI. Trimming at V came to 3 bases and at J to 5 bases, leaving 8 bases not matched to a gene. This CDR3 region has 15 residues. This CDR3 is CASSDTDRRLDTQYF. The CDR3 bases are TGTGCCAGCAGTGATACGGACAGGCGGTTAGATACGCAGTATTTT.

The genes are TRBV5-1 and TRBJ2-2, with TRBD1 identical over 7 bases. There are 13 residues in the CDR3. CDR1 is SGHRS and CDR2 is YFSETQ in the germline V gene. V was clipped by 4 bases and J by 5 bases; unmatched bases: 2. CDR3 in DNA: TGCGCCAGCAGCCAACAGGGGACCGGGGAGCTGTTTTTT. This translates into CASSQQGTGELFF.

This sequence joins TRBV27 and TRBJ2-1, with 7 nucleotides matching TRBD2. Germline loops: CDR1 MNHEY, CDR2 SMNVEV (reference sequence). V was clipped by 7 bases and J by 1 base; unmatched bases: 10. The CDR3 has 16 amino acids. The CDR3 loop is CASTSYRRESYNEQFF. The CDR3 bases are TGTGCCAGCACTAGTTATAGGCGGGAGTCCTACAATGAGCAGTTCTTC.

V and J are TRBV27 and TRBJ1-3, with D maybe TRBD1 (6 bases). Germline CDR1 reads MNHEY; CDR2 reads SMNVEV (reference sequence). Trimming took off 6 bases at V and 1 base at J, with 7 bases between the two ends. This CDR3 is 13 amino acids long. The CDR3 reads CASSGQSGNTIYF. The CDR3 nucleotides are TGTGCCAGCAGCGGACAGTCTGGAAACACCATATATTTT.

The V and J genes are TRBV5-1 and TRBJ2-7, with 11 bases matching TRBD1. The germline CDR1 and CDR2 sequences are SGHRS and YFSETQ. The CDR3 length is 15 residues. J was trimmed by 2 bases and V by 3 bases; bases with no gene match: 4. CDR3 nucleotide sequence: TGCGCCAGCAGCTCCGGGACAGGGGGACCCTACGAGCAGTACTTC. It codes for CASSSGTGGPYEQYF.

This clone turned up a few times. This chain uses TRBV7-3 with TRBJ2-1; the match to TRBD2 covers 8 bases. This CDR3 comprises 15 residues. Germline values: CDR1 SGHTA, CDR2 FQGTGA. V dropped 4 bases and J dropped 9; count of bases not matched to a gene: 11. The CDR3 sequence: CASSSLAGLVSEQFF. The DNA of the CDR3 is TGTGCCAGCAGCTCGCTAGCGGGCCTCGTTAGTGAGCAGTTCTTC.

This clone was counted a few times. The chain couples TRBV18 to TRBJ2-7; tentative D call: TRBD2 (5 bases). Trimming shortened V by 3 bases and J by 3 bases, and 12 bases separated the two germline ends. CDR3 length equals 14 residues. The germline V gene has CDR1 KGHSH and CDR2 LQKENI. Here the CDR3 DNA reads TGTGCCAGCTCACCTTATACGGACTTCTACGAGCAGTACTTC. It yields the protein CASSPYTDFYEQYF.

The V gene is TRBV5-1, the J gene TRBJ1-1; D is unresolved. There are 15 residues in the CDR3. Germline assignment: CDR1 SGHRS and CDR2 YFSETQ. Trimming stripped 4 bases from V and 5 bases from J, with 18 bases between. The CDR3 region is CASSTMSNAGTEAFF. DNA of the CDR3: TGCGCCAGCAGCACGATGTCCAACGCGGGGACTGAAGCTTTCTTT.

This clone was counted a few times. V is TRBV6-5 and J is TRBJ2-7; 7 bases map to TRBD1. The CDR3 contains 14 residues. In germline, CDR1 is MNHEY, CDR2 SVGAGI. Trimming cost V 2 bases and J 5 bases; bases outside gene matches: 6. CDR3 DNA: TGTGCCAGCAGTTACACGGGACAGCTCCACGAGCAGTACTTC. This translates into CASSYTGQLHEQYF.

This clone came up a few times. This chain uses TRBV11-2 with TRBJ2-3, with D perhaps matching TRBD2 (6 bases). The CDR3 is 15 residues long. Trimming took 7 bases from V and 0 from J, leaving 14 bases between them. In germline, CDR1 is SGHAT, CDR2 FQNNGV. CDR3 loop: CASTPREWSTDTQYF. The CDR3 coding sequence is TGTGCCAGCACCCCCCGGGAGTGGAGCACAGATACGCAGTATTTT.

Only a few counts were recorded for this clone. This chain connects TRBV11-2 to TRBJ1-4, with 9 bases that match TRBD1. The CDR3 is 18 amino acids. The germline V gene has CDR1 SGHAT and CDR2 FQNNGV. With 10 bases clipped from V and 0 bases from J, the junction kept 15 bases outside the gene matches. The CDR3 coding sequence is TGTGCCACGAGACAAGGGACAGGGCTGAAAGCAACTAATGAAAAACTGTTTTTT. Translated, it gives CATRQGTGLKATNEKLFF.

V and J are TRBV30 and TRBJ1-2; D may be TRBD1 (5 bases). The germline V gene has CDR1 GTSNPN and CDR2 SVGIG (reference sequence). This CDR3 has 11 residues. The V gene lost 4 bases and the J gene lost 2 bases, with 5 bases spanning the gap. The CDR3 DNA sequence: TGTGCCTGGAACAGGAACTATGGCTACACCTTC. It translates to CAWNRNYGYTF.

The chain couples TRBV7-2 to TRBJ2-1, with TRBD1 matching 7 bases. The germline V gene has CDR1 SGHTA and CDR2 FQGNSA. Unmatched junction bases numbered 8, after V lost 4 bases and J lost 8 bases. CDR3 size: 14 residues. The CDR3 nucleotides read TGTGCCAGCAGCTCTGGACAGGCGAACTATGAGCAGTTCTTC. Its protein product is CASSSGQANYEQFF.